The rows below give T cell receptor beta chains drawn from one sample of a study of T cell changes during pregnancy in multiple sclerosis. Generated by immunoSEQ multiplex PCR, the TCRdb table keeps only in-frame clones and is missing some. The repertoire has 100,000 or so clones, about nine tenths of them found once; the top ten carry around 3.2%. The sequences come from peripheral blood, collected after pregnancy. The source is a female donor with multiple sclerosis, enrolled in a pregnancy study. Both conserved end residues are part of each CDR3. A D gene is named only where the DNA matches it firmly. Only part of the rows carry a size: once, few, many, or a class if the clone is expanded.

>.|TRBV27|few
CASSPLPGLGAGNQPQHF
>.|TRBV10-2|.
CASSSGHTEAFF
>TRBD1|TRBV4-2|.
CASSQERSQGAAYGYTF
>TRBD1|TRBV6-5|.
CASSVSGTVAITFF
>TRBD1|TRBV19|.
CASKHGQEKYNSPLHF
>TRBD1|TRBV5-4|.
CASRLIGQGLNEQFF
>.|TRBV10-3|once
CATCLGTNQPQHF
>TRBD1|TRBV7-8|.
CASSSSGTGEGQPQHF
>TRBD2|TRBV10-3|.
CAISGGLAGGKPSNEQFF
>TRBD1|TRBV2|.
CASSLQGEAYEQYF
>TRBD1|TRBV7-9|.
CASSYSGQGALNEKLFF
>TRBD1|TRBV5-6|.
CASSLTLTGGLTEAFF
>TRBD1|TRBV14|.
CASSQDRFGTGTYEQYF
>.|TRBV7-3|.
CASSLGLWRGSYNEQFF
>TRBD2|TRBV30|.
CAWSVPESSGGHFNEQFF
>.|TRBV5-1|.
CASSFDDSSWYEQYF
>.|TRBV6-5|.
CATVPTGRGTEAFF
>TRBD2|TRBV7-3|.
CASSPSGLAGVEQYF
>.|TRBV27|many
CASSLSIGASNQPQHF
>TRBD1|TRBV10-3|.
CAISEVTGVGNTIYF
>.|TRBV30|once
CAWLGQTTDTQYF
>.|TRBV7-2|once
CASSPSVLVGGYTF
>TRBD2|TRBV9|.
CASSGERGRETQYF
>.|TRBV12-5|.
CASGLVVAAGNTEAFF
>TRBD1|TRBV25-1|.
CASSESVSGTGNYGYTF
>.|TRBV19|.
CASSSTVGSPLHF
>TRBD2|TRBV9|.
CASSVAGGPVETQYF
>.|TRBV5-1|.
CASRDSVTDTQYF
>.|TRBV27|.
CASSLKGDPNEQFF
>TRBD2|TRBV4-2|.
CASSQLSGGATDTQYF
>.|TRBV6-6|.
CASSYSEGTQGYTF
>TRBD1|TRBV9|.
CASSGRQGIFGEQYF
>TRBD1|TRBV7-3|few
CASSLSPQGAGDGYTF
>TRBD1|TRBV7-2|.
CASSSDRGNQPQHF
>.|TRBV11-2|.
CASSPNQGSYGYTF
>.|TRBV19|.
CASRRGNTEAFF
>.|TRBV5-1|.
CASSFISGPYEQYF
>.|TRBV11-3|once
CASSLDKRSPLHF
>.|TRBV7-2|.
CASSFFPGTQYF
>TRBD1|TRBV28|.
CASSFGDREDEQFF
>.|TRBV6-1|.
CASSEAVLNTEAFF
>TRBD1|TRBV4-1|.
CASSQEPDRGTGELFF
>TRBD2|TRBV7-3|.
CASSSRLAGSNEQFF
>.|TRBV30|.
CAWRDNSEKLFF
>TRBD2|TRBV5-6|.
CASSGGGFQQFF
>TRBD2|TRBV11-1|.
CASSSSGGAANEQFF
>.|TRBV10-2|.
CASTLQERGDTQYF
>.|TRBV7-8|.
CASSSQLAGTLHF
>.|TRBV5-6|few
CASSFLNSPLHF
>TRBD1|TRBV5-6|.
CASSSTGGAEAFF